This T cell receptor beta chain was captured in a study of T cell responses to AZD1222 COVID-19 vaccine. Study-wide findings and caveats: At 160-218 and 743-854, vaccine-associated CD4 TCRs were dominant, and they spanned spike.

To note about this clone: The antigen remains unidentified.

TCRdb's copy holds only in-frame clones and misses some; the assay was immunoSEQ multiplex PCR. The data contain around 150,000 clones, 80% to 95% of them singletons. Per germline, CDR1 SQVTM and CDR2 ANQGSEA. This CDR3 is 12 amino acids long. With 6 bases clipped from V and 3 bases from J, the junction kept 4 bases outside the gene matches. The study pooled second doses at about 4 or about 12 weeks. The material was peripheral blood, obtained 28 days after the second AZD1222 dose. This TCR was recovered from an adult who received the AZD1222 COVID-19 vaccine. The chain links TRBV29-1 to TRBJ1-2, with 7 bases aligning to TRBD1. CDR3 sequence reads: CSVGQADYGYTF. The CDR3 DNA sequence: TGCAGCGTCGGACAGGCGGACTATGGCTACACCTTC.